This TCR beta chain was profiled in a study of shared clonotypes between healthy human individuals. Study-wide points: How much donors shared clonotypes was expected to be affected by sequencing depth.

About this clone: Its antigen is undetermined.

CD45RO-negative, CCR7-positively selected cells formed the naive CD8 fraction, excluding terminally differentiated effector memory CD45RA+ cells. Libraries were prepared by immunoSEQ multiplex PCR; TCRdb keeps only in-frame clonotypes and omits some of them. The sample records some 580,000 clones, roughly 98% being singletons. V lost 2 bases and J 7 bases, leaving 14 bases between the germline ends. The CDR3 sequence is 15 residues long. The receptor was isolated from a man in his thirties or forties in good health. J is TRBJ1-4 and V is TRBV23-1, with D maybe TRBD1 (6 bases). TRBV23-1 is an ORF for which the function is uncertain. Sequenced sample: naive CD8+ T cells sorted from blood. The CDR3 region has the DNA TGCGCCAGCAGTCAAAAAGGGGGAACAGGTGAAAAACTGTTTTTT. This sequence encodes CASSQKGGTGEKLFF.